The 3 T cell receptor beta chains below come from one sample, sequenced in a study of OX40 agonist ivuxolimab in advanced cancers. Some clones are missing from TCRdb's copy, which holds only in-frame ones; the method was immunoSEQ multiplex PCR. The sample shows more than 95,000 clones, around 90% of them seen only once. The specimen was CD4+ or CD8+ T cells sorted from blood, collected in a trial of the OX40 agonist ivuxolimab. The source of these receptors is an adult with an advanced solid tumor such as melanoma, head and neck, liver or kidney cancer.

The genes are TRBV9 and TRBJ1-3; 7 positions match TRBD1. CDR1 SGDLS and CDR2 YYNGEE come from the germline V gene. The V gene end was trimmed by 4 bases and the J gene end by 2 bases; junction bases not matched to a gene: 12. The CDR3 is 17 residues long. This CDR3 is CASSLSLGQRAGNTIYF. The CDR3 nucleotides are TGTGCCAGCAGCCTTTCCCTGGGACAGCGCGCTGGAAACACCATATATTTT. Full variable domain (missing parts from reference TRBV9 and TRBJ1-3): DSGVTQTPKHLITATGQRVTLRCSPRSGDLSVYWYQQSLDQGLQFLIQYYNGEERAKGNILERFSAQQFPDLHSELNLSSLELGDSALYFCASSLSLGQRAGNTIYFGEGSWLTVV.

The gene calls are TRBV10-3 and TRBJ2-3, with D unresolved. This CDR3 is 14 amino acids long. The ends were cut back, 2 bases at V and 3 bases at J, with 9 bases in the middle. Per the germline V gene, CDR1 is ENHRY and CDR2 is SYGVKD. As DNA, the CDR3 is TGTGCCATCAGTGAGGGATGGGAAACAGATACGCAGTATTTT. This codes for CAISEGWETDTQYF.

V and J are TRBV19 and TRBJ2-7; weak D call: TRBD1 (6 bases). CDR3 length: 14 amino acids. The germline gives CDR1 LNHDA, CDR2 SQIVND (reference sequence). V was clipped by 1 base and J by 2 bases, with 9 bases between them. The chain's CDR3 is CASSIAQGTYEQYF. DNA for the CDR3: TGTGCCAGTAGTATAGCGCAGGGGACCTACGAGCAGTACTTC.